This T cell receptor (beta chain) came from a study of identical twins. Study observations and caveats: Monozygotic twins shared more out-of-frame TCR alpha than recombination models predicted. Among beta out-of-frame sequences, excess sharing between twins appeared weaker.

This clonotype was seen ten or more times. Its antigen is as yet unknown. Template switching supplied a universal primer site; unique molecular identifiers were carried on the cDNA. TCRdb itself ran the 5' RACE reads through MiXCR, one entry per CDR3 protein. Of approximately 700,000 distinct CDR3 sequences listed, around 6.1% were seen once; the top ten hold around 2%. The CDR3 spans 15 residues. From germline, CDR1 is MNHEY and CDR2 SMNVEV (reference sequence). J gave up 7 bases and V 5 bases, and 11 bases lay outside the gene matches. Healthy Caucasians alone served as donors. This chain connects TRBV27 to TRBJ1-2; TRBD1 agrees at 9 bases. The sequencing input was naive T cells sorted from blood. The source is a man aged 18 to 30 in good health. The CDR3 nucleotides are TGTGCCAGCAGTCCCCGGGACAGGGATCTGTTTGGCTACACCTTC. As protein: CASSPRDRDLFGYTF.